This T cell receptor (beta chain) was recovered during a study of graft-versus-host responses after intestinal transplantation. Study background: Every recipient underwent anti-thymocyte globulin induction, then tacrolimus and steroids for approximately 3 years.

About this clone itself: Antigen specificity is unknown.

The germline gives CDR1 MRHNA, CDR2 SNTAGT. Germline trimming cut 5 bases from V and 10 bases from J; bases unmatched to any gene: 10. The CDR3 is 13 amino acids. Only in-frame clones appear in the TCRdb table, and some are missing; sequencing was by immunoSEQ multiplex PCR. The sample lists about 86,000 clones; 88% were seen once. This chain links TRBV6-4 with TRBJ1-1; TRBD1 aligns across 7 bases. Here the sequenced sample was unstimulated CD4+ T cells sorted from spleen or lymph node cells, taken before transplant. The sequence derives from a human donor who was the organ donor for an intestinal transplant. CDR3: CASSQEQGSGAFF. As DNA, the CDR3 is TGTGCCAGCAGTCAGGAACAGGGGAGTGGAGCTTTCTTT.